This T cell receptor (beta chain) was sequenced for a study of blood T cell repertoires in COVID-19. This clone showed up just a few times. Sequencing used immunoSEQ multiplex PCR; TCRdb keeps in-frame clones, though not all of them. Of approximately 150,000 clones detected, roughly four fifths appear once; the ten largest clones hold roughly 11%. Sequencing was done on a sample of peripheral blood. The TCR comes from a human donor in a cohort sampled during active COVID-19.

The CDR3 region has the DNA TGCGCCAGCAGCCAAGCAACGGGCACCGGGGAGCTGTTTTTT. Amino acids: CASSQATGTGELFF. This chain links TRBV4-3 with TRBJ2-2, with unresolved D. V was clipped by 1 base and J by 4 bases, with 7 bases between them. CDR1 and CDR2 (germline): LGHNA, YSLEER. The CDR3 consists of 14 residues.